This entry describes one T cell receptor (beta chain). The CDR3 contains 15 residues. V was pared by 4 bases and J by 3 bases, with 6 bases of the junction left unmatched. Per germline, CDR1 SGHTA and CDR2 FQGNSA. The data are from a study of blood T cell repertoires in COVID-19. Measured with immunoSEQ multiplex PCR; TCRdb has only the in-frame clones, and not every one. The data show 310,000 or so clones, with almost 90% seen just once and 1.5% to 2% held by the top ten. The rearrangement uses TRBV7-2 and TRBJ2-7, with 10 bases lining up with TRBD1. This TCR came from a woman aged 18-29 years with acute COVID-19. Sequenced: PBMCs or T cells enriched from blood (not recorded which). The CDR3 is CASSSTRTGGYEQYF. CDR3 in DNA: TGTGCCAGCAGCTCCACCAGGACAGGGGGCTACGAGCAGTACTTC.